What follows is one T cell receptor beta chain and its context. The CDR3 extends over 16 amino acids. Germline values: CDR1 MDHEN, CDR2 SYDVKM. The V segment lost 6 bases and the J segment 8 bases; nucleotides outside the gene matches: 15. The data stem from a study of blood T cell repertoires in COVID-19. Study background: The United States, Italy and Spain supplied acute and convalescent COVID-19 samples.

Participants were aged roughly 18 to 90 years from some 24 US areas. Self-reported history from a screening survey and questionnaire set each donor's cohort. Authors' methods: Reference gene primer amplification in the assay estimated nucleated cell counts. Sequenced by immunoSEQ multiplex PCR; TCRdb stores in-frame clones only, minus some. Clonal size and the V and J genes are those of that table, whereas D and trimming came from the DNA. The sample carries about 220,000 clones, approximately 92% recorded once. V and J are TRBV28 and TRBJ2-4; 8 nucleotides match TRBD2. What was sequenced was PBMCs or T cells enriched from blood (not recorded which). The source of this sequence is a woman aged 18-29 years in a cohort exposed to, infected with or recovered from COVID-19 (not recorded which). The CDR3 sequence is CASSPPIGLAGDIQYF. CDR3 nucleotide sequence: TGTGCCAGCAGCCCCCCCATCGGACTAGCAGGAGACATTCAGTACTTC.